The 4 T cell receptor beta chains in this list originate from one sample, sequenced in a study of CD8 T cells in Susac syndrome. With random hexamers, roughly 0.45 to 1 ug RNA was reverse transcribed. TCRdb called the immunoSEQ multiplex PCR reads again in MiXCR, with one record for every CDR3 protein. Of about 430,000 distinct CDR3 sequences in the sample, more than 70% were seen once. The sequencing sample was made of CD8+ T cells from PBMCs. The source is a human donor with multiple sclerosis.

This clonotype appeared a single time. The chain has TRBV5-6 and TRBJ2-7; perhaps TRBD1 as D (5 bases). Germline values: CDR1 SGHDT, CDR2 YYEEEE. The CDR3 extends over 15 amino acids. V was cut by 3 bases and J by 2 bases, with 15 bases left in between. DNA for the CDR3: TGTGCCAGCAGCTCATTTACAGGATCTACCTACGAGCAGTACTTC. The encoded protein is CASSSFTGSTYEQYF.

V gene TRBV5-1 combines with J gene TRBJ2-5; D is undetermined. This CDR3 spans 16 amino acids. V was trimmed by 0 bases and J by 5 bases, leaving 17 bases between them. Germline lookup yields CDR1 SGHRS and CDR2 YFSETQ. CDR3 in amino acids: CASSLEGPAEWETQYF. For the CDR3, the DNA is TGCGCCAGCAGCTTGGAAGGGCCAGCCGAGTGGGAGACCCAGTACTTC.

CDR3 nucleotides: TGCAGTGCTAGAGATTTCCAGGGGTCTTCCTATAATTCACCCCTCCACTTT. Translation gives CSARDFQGSSYNSPLHF. V and J are TRBV20-1 and TRBJ1-6, with D possibly TRBD1 on 6 matching bases. CDR1 and CDR2 from the germline V gene are DFQATT and SNEGSKA (reference sequence). The CDR3 is made up of 17 amino acids. With 0 bases removed from V and 1 base from J, the gap between germline ends came to 13 bases.

The chain couples TRBV5-1 to TRBJ1-4; tentatively, D is TRBD1 (5 bases). The CDR3 contains 14 residues. The germline CDR1 and CDR2 sequences are SGHRS and YFSETQ. V shed 0 bases and J shed 5 bases, with 8 bases lying between them. CDR3 protein: CASSLGDGNEKLFF. As DNA, the CDR3 is TGCGCCAGCAGCTTGGGGGACGGCAATGAAAAACTGTTTTTT.